This note documents a single T cell receptor (beta chain) sequence. Germline V gene data show CDR1 as LNHDA and CDR2 as SQIVND (reference sequence). The trim removed 5 bases at V and 7 bases at J, leaving 17 bases unmatched. This CDR3 contains 17 residues. This sample stems from a study of cytomegalovirus exposure and HLA in healthy donors. Separate from the approximately 700-subject first cohort was the roughly 130-subject validation cohort, to which the donors belonged. Some clones are missing from TCRdb's copy, which holds only in-frame ones; the method was immunoSEQ multiplex PCR. The sample has around 160,000 clones, around 81% seen once.

The TCR was taken from a man aged 25-40 years in good health and CMV-seropositive. This chain joins TRBV19 and TRBJ2-3; 8 nucleotides match TRBD1. The sequencing input was PBMCs. CDR3: CASSGRFRDRLHHTQYF. Written as DNA, the CDR3 is TGTGCCAGTAGTGGACGCTTCCGGGACAGGCTGCACCATACGCAGTATTTT.